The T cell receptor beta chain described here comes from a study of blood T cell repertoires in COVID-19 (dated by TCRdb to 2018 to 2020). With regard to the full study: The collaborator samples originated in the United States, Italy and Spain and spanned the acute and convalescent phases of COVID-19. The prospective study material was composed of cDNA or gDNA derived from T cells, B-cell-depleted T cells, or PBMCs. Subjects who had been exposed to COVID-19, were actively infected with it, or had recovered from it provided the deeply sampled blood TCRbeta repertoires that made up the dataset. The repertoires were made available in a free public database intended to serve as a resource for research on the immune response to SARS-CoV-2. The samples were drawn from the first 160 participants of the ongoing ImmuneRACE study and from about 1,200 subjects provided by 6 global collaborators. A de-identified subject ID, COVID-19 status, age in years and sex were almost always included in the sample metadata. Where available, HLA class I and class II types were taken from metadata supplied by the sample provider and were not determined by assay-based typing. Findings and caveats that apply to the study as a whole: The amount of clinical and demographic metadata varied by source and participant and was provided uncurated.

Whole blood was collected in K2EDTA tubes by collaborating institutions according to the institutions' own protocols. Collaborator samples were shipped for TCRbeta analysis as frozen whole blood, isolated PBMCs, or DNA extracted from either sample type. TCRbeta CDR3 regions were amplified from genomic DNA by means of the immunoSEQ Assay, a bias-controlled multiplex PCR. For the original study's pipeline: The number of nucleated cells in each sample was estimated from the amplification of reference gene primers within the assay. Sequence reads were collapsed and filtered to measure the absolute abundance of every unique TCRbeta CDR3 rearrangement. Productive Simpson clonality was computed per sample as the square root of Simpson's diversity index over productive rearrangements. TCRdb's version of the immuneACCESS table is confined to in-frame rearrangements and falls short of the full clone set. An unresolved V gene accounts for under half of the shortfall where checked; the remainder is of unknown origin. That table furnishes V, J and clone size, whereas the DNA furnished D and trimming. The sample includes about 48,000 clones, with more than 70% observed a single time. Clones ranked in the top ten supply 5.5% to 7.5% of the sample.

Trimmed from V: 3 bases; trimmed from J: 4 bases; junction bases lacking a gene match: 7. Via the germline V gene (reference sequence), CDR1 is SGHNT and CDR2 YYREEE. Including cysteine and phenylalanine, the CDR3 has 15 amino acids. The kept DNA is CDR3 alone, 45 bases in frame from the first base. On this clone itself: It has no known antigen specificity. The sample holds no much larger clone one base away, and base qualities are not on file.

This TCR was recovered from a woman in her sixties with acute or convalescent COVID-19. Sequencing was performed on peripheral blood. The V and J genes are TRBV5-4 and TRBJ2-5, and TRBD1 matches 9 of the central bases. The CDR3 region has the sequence CASSSGTGSSETQYF. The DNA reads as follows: TGTGCCAGCAGCTCCGGGACAGGGTCGTCAGAGACCCAGTACTTC.